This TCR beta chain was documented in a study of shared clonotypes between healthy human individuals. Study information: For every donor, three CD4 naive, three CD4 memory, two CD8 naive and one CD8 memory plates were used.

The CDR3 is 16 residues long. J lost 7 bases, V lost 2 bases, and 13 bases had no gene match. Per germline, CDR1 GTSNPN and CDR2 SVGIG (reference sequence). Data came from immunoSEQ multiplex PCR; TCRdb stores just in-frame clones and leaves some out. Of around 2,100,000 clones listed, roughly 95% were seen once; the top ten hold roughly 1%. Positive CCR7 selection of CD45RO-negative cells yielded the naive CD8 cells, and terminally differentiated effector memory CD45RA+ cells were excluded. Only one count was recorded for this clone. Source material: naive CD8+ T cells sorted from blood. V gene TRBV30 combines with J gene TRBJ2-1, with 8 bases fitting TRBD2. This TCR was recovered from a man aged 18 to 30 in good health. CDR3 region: CAWSISPGLVLNEQFF. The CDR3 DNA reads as TGTGCCTGGAGTATTTCCCCGGGACTAGTTTTAAATGAGCAGTTCTTC. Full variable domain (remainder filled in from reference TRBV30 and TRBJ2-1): SQTIHQWPATLVQPVGSPLSLECTVEGTSNPNLYWYRQAAGRGLQLLFYSVGIGQISSEVPQNLSASRPQDRQFILSSKKLLLSDSGFYLCAWSISPGLVLNEQFFGPGTRLTVL.